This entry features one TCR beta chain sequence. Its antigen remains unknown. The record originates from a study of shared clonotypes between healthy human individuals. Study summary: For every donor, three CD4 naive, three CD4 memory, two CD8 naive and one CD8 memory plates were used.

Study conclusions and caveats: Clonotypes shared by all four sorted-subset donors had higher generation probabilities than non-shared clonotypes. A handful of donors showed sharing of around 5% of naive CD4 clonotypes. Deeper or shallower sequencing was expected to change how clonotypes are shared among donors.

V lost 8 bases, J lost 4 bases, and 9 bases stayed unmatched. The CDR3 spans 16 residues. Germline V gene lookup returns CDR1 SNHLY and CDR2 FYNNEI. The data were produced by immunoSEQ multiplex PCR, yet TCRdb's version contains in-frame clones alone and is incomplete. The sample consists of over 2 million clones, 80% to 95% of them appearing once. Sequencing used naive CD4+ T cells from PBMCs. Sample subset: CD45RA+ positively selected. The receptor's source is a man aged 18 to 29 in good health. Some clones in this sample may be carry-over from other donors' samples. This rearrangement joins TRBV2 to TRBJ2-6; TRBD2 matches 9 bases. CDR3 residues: CASLKQTSGGANVLTF. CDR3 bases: TGTGCCAGCCTGAAACAAACTAGCGGGGGGGCCAACGTCCTGACTTTC.